This entry concerns a single TCR beta chain. The data derive from a study of blood T cell repertoires in COVID-19. TCRdb's table, derived via immunoSEQ multiplex PCR, lists solely in-frame clones and lacks some. The data hold roughly 400,000 clones, with 88% observed a single time. This TCR came from a woman in her 40s with acute COVID-19. The sequenced sample was PBMCs or T cells enriched from blood (not recorded which).

In DNA form, the CDR3 reads TGTGCTAGTGGTTTATCAGGGGATAGGAATCAGCCCCAGCATTTT. It codes for CASGLSGDRNQPQHF. The chain uses TRBV12-5 and TRBJ1-5; a possible D gene is TRBD1 (6 bases). Per germline, CDR1 LGHNT and CDR2 FRNRAP. The CDR3 is 15 amino acids. With 3 bases removed from V and 4 bases from J, the gap between germline ends came to 13 bases.